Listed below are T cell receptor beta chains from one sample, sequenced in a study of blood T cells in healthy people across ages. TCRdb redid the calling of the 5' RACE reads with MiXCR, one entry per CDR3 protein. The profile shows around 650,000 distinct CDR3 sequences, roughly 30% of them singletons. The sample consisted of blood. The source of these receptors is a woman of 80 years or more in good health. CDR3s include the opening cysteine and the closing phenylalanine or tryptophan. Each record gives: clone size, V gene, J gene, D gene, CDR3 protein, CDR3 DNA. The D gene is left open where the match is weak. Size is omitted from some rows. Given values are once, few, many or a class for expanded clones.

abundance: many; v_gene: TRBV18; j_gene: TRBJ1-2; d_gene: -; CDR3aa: CASSPLEGSYGYTF; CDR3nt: TGTGCCAGCTCACCGCTTGAGGGGAGCTATGGCTACACCTTC
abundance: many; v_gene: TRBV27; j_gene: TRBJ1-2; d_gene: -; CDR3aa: CASSLSWGLGYGYTF; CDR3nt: TGTGCCAGCAGTTTATCGTGGGGACTCGGCTATGGCTACACCTTC
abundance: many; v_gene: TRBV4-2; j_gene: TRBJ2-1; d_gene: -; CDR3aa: CASRGELAEQFF; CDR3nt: TGTGCCAGCAGGGGGGAGCTAGCGGAGCAGTTCTTC
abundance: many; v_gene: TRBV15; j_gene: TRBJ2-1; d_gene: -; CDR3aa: CATSREGRLPYNEQFF; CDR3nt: TGTGCCACCAGCAGAGAGGGGCGGCTCCCCTACAATGAGCAGTTCTTC
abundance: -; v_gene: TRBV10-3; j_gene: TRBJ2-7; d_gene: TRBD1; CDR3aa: CAIKWTGSPYEQYF; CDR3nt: TGTGCCATCAAATGGACAGGGTCCCCCTACGAGCAGTACTTC
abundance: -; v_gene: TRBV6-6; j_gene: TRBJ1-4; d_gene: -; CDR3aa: CASSPWSGDEKLFF; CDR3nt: TGTGCCAGCAGTCCTTGGTCGGGGGATGAAAAACTGTTTTTT
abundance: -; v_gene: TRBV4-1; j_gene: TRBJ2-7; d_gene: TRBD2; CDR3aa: CASSLFGGSAYEQYF; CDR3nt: TGCGCCAGCAGCCTCTTCGGGGGGTCAGCCTACGAGCAGTACTTC
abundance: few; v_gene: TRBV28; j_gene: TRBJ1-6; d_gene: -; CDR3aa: CASSLRGRGDGNSPPHF; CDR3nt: TGTGCCAGCAGTTTAAGGGGGAGAGGGGACGGGAATTCACCCCCCCACTTT
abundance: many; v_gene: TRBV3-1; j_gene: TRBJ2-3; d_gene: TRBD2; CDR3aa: CASSQDQAGGHSDTQYF; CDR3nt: TGTGCCAGCAGCCAAGATCAGGCGGGGGGCCACTCGGATACGCAGTATTTT
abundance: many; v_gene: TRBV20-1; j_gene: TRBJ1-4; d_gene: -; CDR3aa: CSASPLGENEKLFF; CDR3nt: TGCAGTGCTAGCCCCTTGGGGGAGAATGAAAAACTGTTTTTT
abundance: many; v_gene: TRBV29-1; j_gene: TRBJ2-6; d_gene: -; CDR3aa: CSVDEGSSSGANVLTF; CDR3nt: TGCAGCGTTGACGAAGGGAGCTCCTCTGGGGCCAACGTCCTGACTTTC
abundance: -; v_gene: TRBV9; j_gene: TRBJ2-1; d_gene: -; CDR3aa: CASSVVPPGDHEQFF; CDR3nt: TGTGCCAGCAGCGTAGTCCCCCCGGGGGACCATGAGCAGTTCTTC
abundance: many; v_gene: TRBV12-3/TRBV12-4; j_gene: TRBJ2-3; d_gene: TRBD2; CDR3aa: CASSPSLKLAGDTDTQYF; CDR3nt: TGTGCCAGCAGTCCATCACTCAAACTAGCGGGGGACACAGATACGCAGTATTTT
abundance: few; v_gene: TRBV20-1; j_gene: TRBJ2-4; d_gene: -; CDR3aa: CSADFAGAYNEQYF; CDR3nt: TGCAGTGCAGATTTCGCGGGGGCTTACAATGAGCAGTACTTC
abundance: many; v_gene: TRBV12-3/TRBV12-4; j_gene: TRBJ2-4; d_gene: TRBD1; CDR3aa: CASSQQGSAKNIQYF; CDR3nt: TGTGCCAGCAGTCAACAGGGGTCGGCCAAAAACATTCAGTACTTC
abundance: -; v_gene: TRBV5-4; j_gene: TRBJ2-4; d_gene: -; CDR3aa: CASSLGIPGSLEQYF; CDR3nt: TGTGCCAGCAGCTTGGGAATTCCTGGATCACTGGAGCAGTACTTC
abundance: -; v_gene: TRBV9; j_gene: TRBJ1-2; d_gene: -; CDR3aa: CARVPGGYTF; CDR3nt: TGTGCCAGAGTTCCGGGGGGCTACACCTTC
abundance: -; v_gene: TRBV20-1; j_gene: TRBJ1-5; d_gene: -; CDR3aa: CSASLSTVDEPQHF; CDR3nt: TGCAGTGCTAGTTTGTCGACAGTAGATGAGCCCCAGCATTTT
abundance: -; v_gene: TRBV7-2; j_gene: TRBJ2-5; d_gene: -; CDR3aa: CASSLELHKAQTQYF; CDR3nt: TGTGCCAGCAGCCTCGAACTCCACAAGGCACAGACCCAGTACTTC
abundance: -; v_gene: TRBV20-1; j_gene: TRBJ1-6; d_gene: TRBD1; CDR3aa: CSARVSQGVGSPLHF; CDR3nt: TGCAGTGCTAGAGTCTCCCAGGGGGTTGGTTCACCCCTCCACTTT
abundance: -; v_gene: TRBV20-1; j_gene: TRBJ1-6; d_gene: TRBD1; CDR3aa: CSARGDRGTTNSPLHF; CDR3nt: TGCAGTGCTAGGGGGGACAGGGGGACTACAAATTCACCCCTCCACTTT
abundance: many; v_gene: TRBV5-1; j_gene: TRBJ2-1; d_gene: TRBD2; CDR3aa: CASSSAGGPLDEQFF; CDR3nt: TGCGCCAGCAGTTCAGCGGGGGGGCCTCTCGATGAGCAGTTCTTC
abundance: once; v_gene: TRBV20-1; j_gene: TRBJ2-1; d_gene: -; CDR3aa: CSARQEGPSLLNEQFF; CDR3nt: TGCAGTGCTAGACAGGAGGGGCCTTCCCTCCTTAATGAGCAGTTCTTC
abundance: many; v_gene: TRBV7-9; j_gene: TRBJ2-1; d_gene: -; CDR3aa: CASGRTANNEQFF; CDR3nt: TGTGCCAGTGGGAGGACAGCGAACAATGAGCAGTTCTTC
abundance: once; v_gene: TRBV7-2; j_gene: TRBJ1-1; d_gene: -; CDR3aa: CASSYNLEAFF; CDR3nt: TGTGCCAGCAGCTATAATCTAGAAGCTTTCTTT
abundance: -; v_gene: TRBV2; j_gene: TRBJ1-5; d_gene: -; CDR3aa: CASRTTGLRPQHF; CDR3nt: TGTGCCAGCAGGACGACAGGTTTGAGGCCCCAGCATTTT
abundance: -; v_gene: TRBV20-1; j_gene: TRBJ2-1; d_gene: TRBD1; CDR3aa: CSAGQGIWDYGNEQFF; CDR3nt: TGCAGTGCAGGACAGGGGATCTGGGACTACGGTAATGAGCAGTTCTTC
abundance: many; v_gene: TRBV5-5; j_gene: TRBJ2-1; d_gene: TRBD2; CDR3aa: CASSLALTRGGMYEQFF; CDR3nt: TGTGCCAGCAGCTTGGCCTTAACGCGGGGGGGCATGTATGAGCAGTTCTTC
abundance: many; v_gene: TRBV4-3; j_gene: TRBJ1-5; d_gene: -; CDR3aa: CASSQYRGATSNQPQHF; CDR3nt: TGCGCCAGCAGCCAATACCGGGGTGCGACGAGCAATCAGCCCCAGCATTTT
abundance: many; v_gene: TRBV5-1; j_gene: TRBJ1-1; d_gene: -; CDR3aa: CASSSSPGTMNTEAFF; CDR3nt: TGCGCCAGCAGCTCATCGCCAGGGACCATGAACACTGAAGCTTTCTTT
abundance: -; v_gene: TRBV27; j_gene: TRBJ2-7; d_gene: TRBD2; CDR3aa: CASSLLASGAYEQYF; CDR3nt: TGTGCCAGCAGTTTATTGGCTAGCGGCGCCTACGAGCAGTACTTC
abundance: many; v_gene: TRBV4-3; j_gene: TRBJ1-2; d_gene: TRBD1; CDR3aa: CASSQAGDRGLYGYTF; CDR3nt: TGCGCCAGCAGCCAGGCTGGGGACAGAGGGCTCTATGGCTACACCTTC
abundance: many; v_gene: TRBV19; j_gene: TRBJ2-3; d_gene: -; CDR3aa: CASSADTQYF; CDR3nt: TGTGCCAGCAGTGCAGATACGCAGTATTTT
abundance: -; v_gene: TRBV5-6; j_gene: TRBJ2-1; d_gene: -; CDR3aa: CASSWDVRDSQFF; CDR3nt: TGTGCCAGCAGCTGGGACGTACGGGACTCCCAGTTCTTC
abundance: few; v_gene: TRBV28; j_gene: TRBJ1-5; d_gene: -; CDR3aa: CASSLAGASNQPQHF; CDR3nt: TGTGCCAGCAGTTTAGCGGGAGCATCAAATCAGCCCCAGCATTTT
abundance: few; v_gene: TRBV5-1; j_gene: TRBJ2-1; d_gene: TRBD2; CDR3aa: CASSLVVTSGPSYNEQFF; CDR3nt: TGCGCCAGCAGCTTGGTAGTGACTAGCGGCCCCTCCTACAATGAGCAGTTCTTC
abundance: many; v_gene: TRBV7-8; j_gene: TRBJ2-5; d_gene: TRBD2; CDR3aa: CASSPRGEGGETQYF; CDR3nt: TGTGCCAGCAGCCCCCGGGGGGAGGGTGGAGAGACCCAGTACTTC
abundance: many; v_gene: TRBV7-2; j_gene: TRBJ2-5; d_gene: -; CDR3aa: CASSGEETQYF; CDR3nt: TGTGCCAGCAGCGGAGAAGAGACCCAGTACTTC
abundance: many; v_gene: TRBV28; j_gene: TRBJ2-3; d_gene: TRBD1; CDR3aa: CASRPAGTGERDTQYF; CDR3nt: TGTGCCAGCCGACCAGCGGGGACAGGGGAGAGAGATACGCAGTATTTT
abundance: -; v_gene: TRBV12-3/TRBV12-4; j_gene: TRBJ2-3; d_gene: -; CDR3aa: CASRRRDTQYF; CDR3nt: TGTGCCAGTAGGAGGCGAGATACGCAGTATTTT
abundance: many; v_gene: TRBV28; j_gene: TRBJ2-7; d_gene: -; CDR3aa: CASSLSTQRWSYEQYF; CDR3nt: TGTGCCAGCAGTTTATCGACGCAAAGGTGGAGCTACGAGCAGTACTTC
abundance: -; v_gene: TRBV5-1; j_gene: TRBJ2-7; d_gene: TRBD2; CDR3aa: CASSLAAGTSVTYEQYF; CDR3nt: TGCGCCAGCAGCCTAGCCGCAGGGACTAGCGTAACCTACGAGCAGTACTTC
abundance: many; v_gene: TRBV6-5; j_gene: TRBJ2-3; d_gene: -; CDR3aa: CASSSQGEGTDTQYF; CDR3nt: TGTGCCAGCAGTTCCCAGGGGGAGGGCACAGATACGCAGTATTTT
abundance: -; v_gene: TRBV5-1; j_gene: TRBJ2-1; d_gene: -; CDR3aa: CASSLGQTVSEQFF; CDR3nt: TGCGCCAGCAGCTTAGGACAGACGGTTAGTGAGCAGTTCTTC
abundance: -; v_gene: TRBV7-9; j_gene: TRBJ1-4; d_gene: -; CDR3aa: CASSEGTFEKLFF; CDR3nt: TGTGCCAGCAGCGAAGGGACATTCGAAAAACTGTTTTTT
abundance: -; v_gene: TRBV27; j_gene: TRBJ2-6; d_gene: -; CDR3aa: CASTYTGRANVLTF; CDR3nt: TGTGCCAGCACCTATACGGGAAGGGCCAACGTCCTGACTTTC
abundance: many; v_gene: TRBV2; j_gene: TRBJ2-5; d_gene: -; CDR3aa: CASNSGVIQETQYF; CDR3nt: TGTGCCAGCAACTCAGGGGTGATCCAAGAGACCCAGTACTTC
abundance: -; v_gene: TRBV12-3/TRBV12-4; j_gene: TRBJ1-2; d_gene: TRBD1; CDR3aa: CASSLGDRVFDYGYTF; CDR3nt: TGTGCCAGCAGTTTAGGGGACAGGGTCTTTGACTATGGCTACACCTTC
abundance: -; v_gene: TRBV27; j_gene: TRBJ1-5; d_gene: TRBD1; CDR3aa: CASKDRAGNQPQHF; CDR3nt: TGTGCCAGCAAGGACAGGGCTGGCAATCAGCCCCAGCATTTT
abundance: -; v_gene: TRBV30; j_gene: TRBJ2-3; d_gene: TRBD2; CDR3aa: CAWSVPAGGITSADTQYF; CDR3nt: TGTGCCTGGAGTGTACCGGCGGGGGGAATAACTAGCGCAGATACGCAGTATTTT
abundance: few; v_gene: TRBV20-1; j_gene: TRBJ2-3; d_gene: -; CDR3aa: CSARPTDMQYF; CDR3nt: TGCAGTGCTAGACCCACAGATATGCAGTATTTT
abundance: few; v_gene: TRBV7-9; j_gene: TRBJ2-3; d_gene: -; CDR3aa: CASSFQTADTQYF; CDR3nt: TGTGCCAGCAGCTTTCAGACCGCAGATACGCAGTATTTT